A selection of T cell receptor beta chains follows, all from one sample in a study of T cells after yellow fever vaccination. TCRdb recomputed calls from the 5' RACE reads with MiXCR, one row per CDR3 protein. The table has about 220,000 distinct CDR3 sequences, approximately 3% seen once. Here the sequenced sample was CD4+ T cells sorted from PBMCs, taken 10 days after the yellow fever booster vaccination. Receptor source: a man aged 18 to 35 who received the YFV17D yellow fever vaccine. CDR3s include the opening cysteine and the closing phenylalanine or tryptophan. D genes are given only for firm matches. Only some rows state a clone size, as once, few, many or a class for expanded clones.

v_gene	d_gene	abundance	j_gene	CDR3aa	CDR3nt
TRBV18	.	few	TRBJ2-7	CPSSPSGPYEQYF	TGTCCCAGCTCACCGTCGGGTCCCTACGAGCAGTACTTC
TRBV6-5	TRBD1	.	TRBJ1-1	CASTPGTGNTEAFF	TGTGCCAGCACCCCTGGGACAGGGAACACTGAAGCTTTCTTT
TRBV12-3/TRBV12-4	.	many	TRBJ1-3	CASTGEGWGSGNTIYF	TGTGCCAGCACCGGGGAGGGGTGGGGTTCTGGAAACACCATATATTTT
TRBV5-1	.	.	TRBJ2-5	CASSLAANSQETQYF	TGCGCCAGCAGCTTGGCCGCGAATTCCCAAGAGACCCAGTACTTC
TRBV18	.	few	TRBJ2-7	CASSPVAQSYEQYF	TGTGCCAGCTCACCGGTGGCCCAGAGCTACGAGCAGTACTTC
TRBV11-2	TRBD2	few	TRBJ2-1	CASSSRGLVTSGGTYNEQFF	TGTGCCAGCAGCTCCCGGGGACTAGTAACTAGCGGGGGGACGTACAATGAGCAGTTCTTC
TRBV5-1	.	many	TRBJ2-5	CASSLVPPGETQYF	TGCGCCAGCAGCTTGGTTCCCCCCGGGGAGACCCAGTACTTC
TRBV27	TRBD1	few	TRBJ2-7	CASSLDRGKSEQYF	TGTGCCAGCAGTCTTGACAGGGGCAAGAGCGAGCAGTACTTC
TRBV7-2	.	.	TRBJ1-4	CASSRDREEKLFF	TGTGCCAGCAGCCGGGACCGCGAGGAAAAACTGTTTTTT
TRBV10-3	TRBD2	.	TRBJ2-5	CAISKGTSGGAETQYF	TGTGCCATCAGTAAAGGGACTAGCGGGGGGGCAGAGACCCAGTACTTC
TRBV4-3	TRBD1	few	TRBJ2-5	CASSQGGTGKQETQYF	TGCGCCAGCAGCCAAGGAGGGACAGGCAAACAAGAGACCCAGTACTTC
TRBV3-1	TRBD1	.	TRBJ1-2	CASSGWDRVYGYTF	TGTGCCAGCAGCGGATGGGACAGGGTCTATGGCTACACCTTC